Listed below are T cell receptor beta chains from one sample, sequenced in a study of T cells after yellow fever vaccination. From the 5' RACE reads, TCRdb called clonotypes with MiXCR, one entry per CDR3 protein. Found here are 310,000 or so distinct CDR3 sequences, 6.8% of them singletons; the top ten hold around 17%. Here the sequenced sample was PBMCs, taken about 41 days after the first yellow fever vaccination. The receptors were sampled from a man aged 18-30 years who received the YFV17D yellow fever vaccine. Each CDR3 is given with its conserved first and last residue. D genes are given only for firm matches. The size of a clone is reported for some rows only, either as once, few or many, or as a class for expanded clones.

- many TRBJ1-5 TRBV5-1 CASSLGAAVNQPQHF TGCGCCAGCAGCTTGGGGGCAGCGGTGAATCAGCCCCAGCATTTT
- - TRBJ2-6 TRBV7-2 CASSLMGSLSGANVLTF TGTGCCAGCAGCTTAATGGGCAGCCTCTCTGGGGCCAACGTCCTGACTTTC
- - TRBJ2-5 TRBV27 CASSLLAQGETQYF TGTGCCAGCAGTTTACTGGCTCAGGGGGAGACCCAGTACTTC
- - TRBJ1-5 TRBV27 CASSSLGGFNSNQPQHF TGTGCCAGCAGTAGCCTAGGGGGTTTTAATAGCAATCAGCCCCAGCATTTT
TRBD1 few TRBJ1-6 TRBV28 CASRPGTVNSPLHF TGTGCCAGCAGACCCGGGACAGTTAATTCACCCCTCCACTTT
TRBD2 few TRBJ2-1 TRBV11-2 CASSSPRAAGRNEQFF TGTGCCAGCAGCTCCCCCCGGGCAGCGGGGCGCAATGAGCAGTTCTTC
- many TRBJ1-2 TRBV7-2 CASSEDTF TGTGCCAGCAGCGAGGACACCTTC
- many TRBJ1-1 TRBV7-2 CASSPGALTGTEAFF TGTGCCAGCAGCCCAGGGGCGCTTACGGGAACTGAAGCTTTCTTT
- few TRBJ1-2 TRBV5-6 CASSFLADNYGYTF TGTGCCAGCAGCTTCCTGGCTGATAACTATGGCTACACCTTC
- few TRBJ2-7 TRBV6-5 CASSYSYRKTIYEQYF TGTGCCAGCAGTTACTCGTACAGAAAGACTATCTACGAGCAGTACTTC
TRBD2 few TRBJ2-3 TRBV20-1 CSRRGGQDTQYF TGCAGTCGACGGGGGGGCCAAGATACGCAGTATTTT
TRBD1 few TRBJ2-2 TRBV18 CASSPPGQLTGELFF TGTGCCAGCTCACCGCCGGGACAGCTCACCGGGGAGCTGTTTTTT
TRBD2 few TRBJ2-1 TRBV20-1 CSARRGTSYNEQFF TGCAGTGCTAGGCGGGGGACCTCCTACAATGAGCAGTTCTTC
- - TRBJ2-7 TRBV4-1 CASSQQGGIEQYF TGCGCCAGCAGCCAACAAGGGGGGATCGAGCAGTACTTC
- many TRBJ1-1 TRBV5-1 CASSLGGLLNTEAFF TGCGCCAGCAGCTTAGGCGGGCTGCTGAACACTGAAGCTTTCTTT
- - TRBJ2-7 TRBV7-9 CATSTAHEQYF TGTGCCACCTCCACGGCCCACGAGCAGTACTTC
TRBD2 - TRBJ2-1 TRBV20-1 CRTSGGYNEQFF TGCAGAACTAGCGGGGGCTACAATGAGCAGTTCTTC
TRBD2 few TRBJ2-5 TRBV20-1 CSARGLAGVREETQYF TGCAGTGCTAGAGGACTAGCGGGGGTTCGAGAGGAGACCCAGTACTTC
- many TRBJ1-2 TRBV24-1 CATSDRRNYGYTF TGTGCCACCAGTGATCGCAGGAACTATGGCTACACCTTC
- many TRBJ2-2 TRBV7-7 CASAPGATGELFF TGTGCTAGCGCCCCGGGGGCCACCGGGGAGCTGTTTTTT
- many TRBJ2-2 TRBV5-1 CASSLMGSHKNTGELFF TGCGCCAGCAGCTTAATGGGGTCTCACAAGAACACCGGGGAGCTGTTTTTT
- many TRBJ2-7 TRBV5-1 CASSLDSRKKVYEQYF TGCGCCAGCAGCTTGGACAGTCGGAAGAAGGTCTACGAGCAGTACTTC
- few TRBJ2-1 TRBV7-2 CASSQQTGGRPNEQFF TGTGCCAGCAGCCAACAAACTGGTGGCCGACCCAATGAGCAGTTCTTC
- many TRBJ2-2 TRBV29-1 CSVLDSFGIAGELFF TGCAGCGTATTAGACTCTTTTGGGATTGCCGGGGAGCTGTTTTTT
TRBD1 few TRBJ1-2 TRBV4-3 CASSQEGRTGLGFYGYTF TGCGCCAGCAGCCAAGAAGGTCGGACAGGGCTTGGTTTCTATGGCTACACCTTC
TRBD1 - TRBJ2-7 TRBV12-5 CASGLVRGQGDEQYF TGTGCTAGTGGTTTGGTCAGAGGACAGGGGGACGAGCAGTACTTC
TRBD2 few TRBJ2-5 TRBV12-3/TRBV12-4 CASSFKAGDQETQYF TGTGCCAGCAGTTTTAAAGCGGGGGACCAAGAGACCCAGTACTTC
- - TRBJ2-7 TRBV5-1 CASSFSFQVRDYEQYF TGCGCCAGCAGCTTCTCCTTTCAAGTTCGAGACTACGAGCAGTACTTC
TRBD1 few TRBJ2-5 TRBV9 CASSVVPGQRETQYF TGTGCCAGCAGCGTAGTGCCGGGACAGAGGGAGACCCAGTACTTC
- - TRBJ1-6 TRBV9 CASSPTAGGPAYNSPLHF TGTGCCAGCTCCCCCACGGCCGGGGGGCCTGCCTATAATTCACCCCTCCACTTT
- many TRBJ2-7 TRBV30 CAWSAPGALYEQYF TGTGCCTGGAGTGCCCCCGGGGCCCTCTACGAGCAGTACTTC
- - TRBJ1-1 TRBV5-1 CASSFNMDGDTEAFF TGCGCCAGCAGCTTTAACATGGATGGGGACACTGAAGCTTTCTTT
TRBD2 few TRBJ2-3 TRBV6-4 CASSAVAGRTDTQYF TGTGCCAGCAGTGCTGTAGCGGGGAGGACAGATACGCAGTATTTT
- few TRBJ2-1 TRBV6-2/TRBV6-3 CASSSWGLGTSRTKSSYNEQFF TGTGCCAGCAGTAGTTGGGGGCTAGGGACCTCACGGACAAAGAGCTCCTACAATGAGCAGTTCTTC
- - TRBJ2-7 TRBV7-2 CASSLVTGPAPLEQYF TGTGCCAGCAGCCTCGTAACGGGACCGGCCCCTCTCGAGCAGTACTTC
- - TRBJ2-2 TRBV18 CASSQQGVLNTGELFF TGTGCCAGCTCACAACAGGGAGTCCTGAACACCGGGGAGCTGTTTTTT
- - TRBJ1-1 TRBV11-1 CASSRAGSRSEAFF TGTGCCAGCAGCAGGGCGGGATCACGGTCTGAAGCTTTCTTT
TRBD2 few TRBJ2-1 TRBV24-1 CATQRSGGGEQFF TGTGCCACCCAGCGATCGGGGGGAGGTGAGCAGTTCTTC
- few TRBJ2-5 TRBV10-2 CASKVRGAAAETQYF TGCGCCAGCAAGGTCCGGGGAGCGGCAGCGGAGACCCAGTACTTC
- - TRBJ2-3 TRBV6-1 CASSEVENTDTQYF TGTGCCAGCAGTGAGGTCGAAAACACAGATACGCAGTATTTT
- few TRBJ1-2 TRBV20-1 CSADRTNYGYTF TGCAGTGCTGACCGGACAAACTATGGCTACACCTTC
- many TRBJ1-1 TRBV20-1 CSASWQIDTEAFF TGCAGTGCTAGTTGGCAGATTGACACTGAAGCTTTCTTT
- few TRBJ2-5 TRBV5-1 CASSSWTEETQYF TGCGCCAGCAGCTCCTGGACTGAAGAGACCCAGTACTTC
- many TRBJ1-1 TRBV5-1 CASSLGQTNTEAFF TGCGCCAGCAGCTTGGGACAGACGAACACTGAAGCTTTCTTT
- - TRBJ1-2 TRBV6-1 CASTPDYSYTF TGTGCCAGCACGCCGGACTATAGCTACACCTTC
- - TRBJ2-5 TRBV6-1 CASSAGSTETQYF TGTGCCAGCAGTGCGGGAAGCACGGAGACCCAGTACTTC
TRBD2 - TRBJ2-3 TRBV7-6 CASSPGQWTSGGAPDTQYF TGTGCCAGCAGCCCCGGACAGTGGACTAGCGGGGGGGCCCCAGATACGCAGTATTTT
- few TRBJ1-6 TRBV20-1 CSVSAGNDSPLHF TGCAGTGTCTCGGCGGGGAATGATTCACCCCTCCACTTT
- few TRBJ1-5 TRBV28 CASSGLTSNQPQHF TGTGCCAGCAGTGGACTAACGAGCAATCAGCCCCAGCATTTT
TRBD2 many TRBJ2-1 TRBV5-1 CATGGGDLFNEQFF TGCGCCACCGGCGGGGGGGACCTTTTCAATGAGCAGTTCTTC
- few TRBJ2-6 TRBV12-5 CASGLPTGANVLTF TGTGCTAGTGGTTTGCCTACTGGGGCCAACGTCCTGACTTTC
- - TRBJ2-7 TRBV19 CASSTQTTVTIYEQYF TGTGCCAGTAGTACCCAAACGACAGTGACTATTTACGAGCAGTACTTC
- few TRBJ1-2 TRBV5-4 CASSWQHGSLGYTF TGTGCCAGCAGCTGGCAGCACGGGAGCCTTGGCTACACCTTC
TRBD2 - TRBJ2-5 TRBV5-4 CASSGLAEETQYF TGTGCCAGCAGTGGACTAGCGGAAGAGACCCAGTACTTC
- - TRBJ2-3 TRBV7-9 CASSLAGQPRGQYF TGTGCCAGCAGCTTAGCGGGGCAGCCCAGGGGGCAGTATTTT
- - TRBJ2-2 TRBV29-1 CSVLGSRTGELFF TGCAGCGTCCTGGGCAGCCGAACCGGGGAGCTGTTTTTT
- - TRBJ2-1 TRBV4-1 CASSQLKREQFF TGCGCCAGCAGCCAGCTCAAGCGTGAGCAGTTCTTC
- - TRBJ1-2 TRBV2 CASIEGNYGYTF TGTGCCAGCATAGAAGGGAACTATGGCTACACCTTC
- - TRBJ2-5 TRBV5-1 CASSTTRDQETQYF TGCGCCAGCAGCACGACTAGGGATCAAGAGACCCAGTACTTC
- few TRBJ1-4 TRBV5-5 CASSPGANNEKLFF TGTGCCAGCAGCCCCGGGGCTAATAATGAAAAACTGTTTTTT